The T cell receptor (beta chain) under discussion was sequenced for a study of blood T cell repertoires in COVID-19. Turning to the study itself: COVID-19 samples from acute and convalescent phases originated in the United States, Italy and Spain. In each case, the material was cDNA or gDNA derived from T cells, B-cell-depleted T cells, or PBMCs.

Original processing methods: Reference gene primer amplification in the assay estimated nucleated cell counts. The assay was immunoSEQ multiplex PCR, and TCRdb's table has in-frame clones only and misses some. Clone size and V and J calls were adopted from that table, with D and trimming inferred from the DNA. Among about 120,000 clones listed, roughly nine tenths were seen once. Trimming removed 0 bases at V and 2 bases at J, with 15 bases between. Germline loops: CDR1 SGHRS, CDR2 YFSETQ. This CDR3 is built from 16 residues. This rearrangement joins TRBV5-1 to TRBJ2-7; D is uncertain. The clonotype was recovered from a human donor in a cohort sampled during active COVID-19. The sequenced material came from peripheral blood. The CDR3 protein is CASSLGVGRVPYEQYF. The DNA of the CDR3 is TGCGCCAGCAGCTTGGGTGTGGGTCGGGTTCCCTACGAGCAGTACTTC.